What follows describes a single T cell receptor beta chain. Its target antigen remains unknown. Base qualities are missing; no much larger clone stands one base away. The CDR3 sequence holds 16 residues, the cysteine and phenylalanine included. The read is trimmed to its CDR3 DNA, 48 bases read in frame from base 1. Ends trimmed: V by 5 bases, J by 6 bases; bases unmatched to a gene: 13. Looking up the germline V gene yields CDR1 MNHEY and CDR2 SVGAGI. These reads were obtained on an Illumina MiSeq. Profiling of the peripheral T cell repertoire targeted human TCRbeta genes. Per the authors' processing: Differential clonotype abundance was tested with beta-binomial modelling to account for variability over time. Clonotypes that had expanded were screened against the ImmuneCODE reference database of SARS-CoV-2-associated TCRs and mapped onto regions of the viral genome. Additional analyses of the repertoire looked at TRBV gene usage, CDR3 length, CDR3 amino acid overlap between time points, clonotype abundance distributions and Jaccard similarity. The public reads were reanalyzed by TCRdb: fastp trimming at Q25, MiXCR alignment, in-frame beta chains only. All rows with the same CDR3 protein become a single entry with the most common DNA and genes. The V and J calls were not made by the authors but by TCRdb's processing. Here the sample has under 300,000 distinct CDR3 sequences; around 28% occur a single time. Under 7.5% of the sample belongs to the ten largest clones.

The data belong to a study of kidney transplant recipient with SARS-CoV-2 infection (TCRdb year 2021). The sample's time point label, in plain terms: pre-pandemic baseline sample and day 111 after first positive SARS-CoV-2 test. The receptor comes from a male patient aged 25-45 years who had COVID-19 and was a kidney transplant recipient. Some T cells may derive from the graft donor when a transplant has been performed. The input for sequencing was a blood sample, taken at baseline and between days 110 and 120 from a kidney transplant recipient. The chain couples TRBV6-5 to TRBJ2-1, with TRBD2 matching 7 junction bases. The CDR3 region reads CASSRNGLDGRNEQFF. The base sequence is TGTGCCAGCAGTCGTAACGGACTAGACGGGCGCAATGAGCAGTTCTTC.